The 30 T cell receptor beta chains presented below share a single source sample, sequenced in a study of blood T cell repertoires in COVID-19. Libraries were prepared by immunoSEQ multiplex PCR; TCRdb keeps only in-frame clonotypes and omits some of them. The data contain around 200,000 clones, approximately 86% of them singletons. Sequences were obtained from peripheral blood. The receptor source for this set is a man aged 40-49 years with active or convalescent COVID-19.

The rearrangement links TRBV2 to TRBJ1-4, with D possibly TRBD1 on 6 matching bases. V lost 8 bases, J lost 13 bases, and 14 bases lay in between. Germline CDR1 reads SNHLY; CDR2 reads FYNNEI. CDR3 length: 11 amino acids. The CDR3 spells CASLTGMVLFF. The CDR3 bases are TGTGCCAGCTTAACAGGGATGGTACTGTTTTTT.

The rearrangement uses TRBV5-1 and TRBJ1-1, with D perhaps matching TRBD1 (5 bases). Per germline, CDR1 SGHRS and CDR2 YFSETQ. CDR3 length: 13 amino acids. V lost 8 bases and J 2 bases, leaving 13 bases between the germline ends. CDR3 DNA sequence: TGCGCCAGTTTCGGGCAGGGAAACACTGAAGCTTTCTTT. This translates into CASFGQGNTEAFF.

The CDR3 DNA reads as TGTGCCAGCAGTGAAGATATATTGGGGGGAAGCTATGGCTACACCTTC. It encodes CASSEDILGGSYGYTF. V usage is TRBV6-1 and J usage is TRBJ1-2, with D possibly matching TRBD1 (5 bases). V was shortened by 1 base and J by 4 bases, with 16 bases between the two germline ends. The germline gives CDR1 MNHNS, CDR2 SASEGT. The CDR3 loop spans 16 amino acids.

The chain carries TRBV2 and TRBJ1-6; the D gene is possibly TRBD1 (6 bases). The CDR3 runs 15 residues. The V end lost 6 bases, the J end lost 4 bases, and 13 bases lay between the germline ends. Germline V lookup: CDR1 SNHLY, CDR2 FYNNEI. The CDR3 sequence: CASRPGQSYNSPLHF. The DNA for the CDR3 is TGTGCCAGCAGACCCGGACAGAGTTATAATTCACCCCTCCACTTT.

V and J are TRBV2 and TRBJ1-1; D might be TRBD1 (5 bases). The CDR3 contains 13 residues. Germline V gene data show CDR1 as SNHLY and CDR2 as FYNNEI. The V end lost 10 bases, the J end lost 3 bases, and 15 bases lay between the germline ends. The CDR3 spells CATHRGEHTEAFF. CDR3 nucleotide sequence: TGTGCCACCCATCGGGGGGAGCACACTGAAGCTTTCTTT.

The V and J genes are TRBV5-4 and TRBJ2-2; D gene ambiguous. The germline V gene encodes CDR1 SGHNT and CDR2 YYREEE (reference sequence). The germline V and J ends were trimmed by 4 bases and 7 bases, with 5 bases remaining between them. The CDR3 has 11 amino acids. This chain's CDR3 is CASSINGELFF. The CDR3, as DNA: TGTGCCAGCAGCATAAACGGGGAGCTGTTTTTT.

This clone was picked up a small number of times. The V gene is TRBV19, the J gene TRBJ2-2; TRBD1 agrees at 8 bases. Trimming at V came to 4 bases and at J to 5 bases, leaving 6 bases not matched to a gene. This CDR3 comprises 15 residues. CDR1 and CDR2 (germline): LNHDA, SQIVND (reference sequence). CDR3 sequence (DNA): TGTGCCAGTAGTACGACAGGGGCTGTGACCGGGGAGCTGTTTTTT. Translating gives CASSTTGAVTGELFF.

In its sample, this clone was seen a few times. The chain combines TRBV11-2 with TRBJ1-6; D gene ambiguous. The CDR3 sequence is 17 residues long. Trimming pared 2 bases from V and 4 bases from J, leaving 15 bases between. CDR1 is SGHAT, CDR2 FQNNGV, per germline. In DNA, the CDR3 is TGTGCCAGCAGCTTATCTCTACCCCCTTTATATAATTCACCCCTCCACTTT. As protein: CASSLSLPPLYNSPLHF. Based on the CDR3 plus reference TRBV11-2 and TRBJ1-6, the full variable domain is EAGVAQSPRYKIIEKRQSVAFWCNPISGHATLYWYQQILGQGPKLLIQFQNNGVVDDSQLPKDRFSAERLKGVDSTLKIQPAKLEDSAVYLCASSLSLPPLYNSPLHFGNGTRLTVT.

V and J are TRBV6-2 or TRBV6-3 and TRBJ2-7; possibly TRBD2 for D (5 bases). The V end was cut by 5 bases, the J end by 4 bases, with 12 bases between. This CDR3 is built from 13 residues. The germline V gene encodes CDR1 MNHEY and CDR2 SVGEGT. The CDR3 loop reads CASSTREGYEQYF. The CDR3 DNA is TGTGCCAGCAGTACTCGAGAGGGATACGAGCAGTACTTC.

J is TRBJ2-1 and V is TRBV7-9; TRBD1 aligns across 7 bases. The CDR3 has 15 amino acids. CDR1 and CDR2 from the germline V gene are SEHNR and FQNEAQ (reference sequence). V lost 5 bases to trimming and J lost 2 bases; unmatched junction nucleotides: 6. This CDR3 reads CASSPRQGTYNEQFF. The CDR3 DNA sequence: TGTGCCAGCAGCCCCAGACAGGGCACCTACAATGAGCAGTTCTTC. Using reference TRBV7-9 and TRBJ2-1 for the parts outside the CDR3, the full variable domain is DTGVSQNPRHKITKRGQNVTFRCDPISEHNRLYWYRQTLGQGPEFLTYFQNEAQLEKSRLLSDRFSAERPKGSFSTLEIQRTEQGDSAMYLCASSPRQGTYNEQFFGPGTRLTVL.

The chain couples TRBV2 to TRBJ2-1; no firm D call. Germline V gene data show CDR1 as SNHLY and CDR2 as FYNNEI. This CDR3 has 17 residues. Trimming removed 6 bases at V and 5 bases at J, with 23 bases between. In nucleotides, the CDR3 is TGTGCCAGCAGCGCCGGTCCAGGTTCTCAAGCCCACAATGAGCAGTTCTTC. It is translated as CASSAGPGSQAHNEQFF. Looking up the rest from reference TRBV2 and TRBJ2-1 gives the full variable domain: EPEVTQTPSHQVTQMGQEVILRCVPISNHLYFYWYRQILGQKVEFLVSFYNNEISEKSEIFDDQFSVERPDGSNFTLKIRSTKLEDSAMYFCASSAGPGSQAHNEQFFGPGTRLTVL.

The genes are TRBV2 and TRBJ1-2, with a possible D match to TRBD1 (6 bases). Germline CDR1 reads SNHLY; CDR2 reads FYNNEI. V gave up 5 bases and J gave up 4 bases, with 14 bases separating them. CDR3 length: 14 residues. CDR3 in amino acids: CASSYSGARYGYTF. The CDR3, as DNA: TGTGCCAGCAGTTATTCAGGGGCCCGCTATGGCTACACCTTC.

The CDR3 DNA is TGTGCCAGTAGTATAAGGTCGGGGGGCAGTTCACCCCTCCACTTT. This sequence encodes CASSIRSGGSSPLHF. The chain links TRBV19 to TRBJ1-6, with D possibly matching TRBD1 (6 bases). Trimming shortened V by 2 bases and J by 9 bases, and 14 bases separated the two germline ends. The CDR3 consists of 15 residues. Per germline, CDR1 LNHDA and CDR2 SQIVND (reference sequence). Supplemented by reference TRBV19 and TRBJ1-6, the full variable domain reads DGGITQSPKYLFRKEGQNVTLSCEQNLNHDAMYWYRQDPGQGLRLIYYSQIVNDFQKGDIAEGYSVSREKKESFPLTVTSAQKNPTAFYLCASSIRSGGSSPLHFGNGTRLTVT.

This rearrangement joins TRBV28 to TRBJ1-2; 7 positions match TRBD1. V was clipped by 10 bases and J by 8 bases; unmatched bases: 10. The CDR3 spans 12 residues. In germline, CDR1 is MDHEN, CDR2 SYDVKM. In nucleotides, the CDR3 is TGTGCCACCCCCGGAAGGACAGGAGGCTACACCTTC. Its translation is CATPGRTGGYTF.

CDR3 residues: CATSGPRGTEAFF. CDR3 DNA sequence: TGTGCCACCAGTGGGCCCAGGGGCACTGAAGCTTTCTTT. The chain recombines TRBV24-1 with TRBJ1-1, with a possible D match to TRBD1 (6 bases). Trimming pared 5 bases from V and 4 bases from J, leaving 10 bases between. Germline V gene sequence: CDR1 KGHDR, CDR2 SFDVKD. CDR3 length equals 13 residues.

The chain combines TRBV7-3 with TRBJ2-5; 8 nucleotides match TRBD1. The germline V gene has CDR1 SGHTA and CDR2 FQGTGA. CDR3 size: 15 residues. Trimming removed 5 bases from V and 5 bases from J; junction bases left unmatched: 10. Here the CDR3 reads CASSPAHRQGETQYF. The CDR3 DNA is TGTGCCAGCAGCCCCGCCCATCGACAGGGGGAGACCCAGTACTTC.

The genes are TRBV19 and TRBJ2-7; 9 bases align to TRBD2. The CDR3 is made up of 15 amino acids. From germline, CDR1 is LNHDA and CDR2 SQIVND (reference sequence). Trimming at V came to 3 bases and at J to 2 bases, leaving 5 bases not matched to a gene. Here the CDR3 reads CASSIGGGGTYEQYF. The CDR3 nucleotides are TGTGCCAGTAGTATTGGCGGGGGGGGAACCTACGAGCAGTACTTC. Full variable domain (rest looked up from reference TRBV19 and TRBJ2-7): DGGITQSPKYLFRKEGQNVTLSCEQNLNHDAMYWYRQDPGQGLRLIYYSQIVNDFQKGDIAEGYSVSREKKESFPLTVTSAQKNPTAFYLCASSIGGGGTYEQYFGPGTRLTVT.

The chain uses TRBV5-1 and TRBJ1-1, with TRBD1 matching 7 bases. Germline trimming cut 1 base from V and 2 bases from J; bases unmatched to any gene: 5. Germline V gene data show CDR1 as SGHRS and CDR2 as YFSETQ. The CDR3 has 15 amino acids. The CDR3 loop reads CASSLTRQGNTEAFF. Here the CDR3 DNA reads TGCGCCAGCAGCTTGACTCGACAGGGCAACACTGAAGCTTTCTTT.

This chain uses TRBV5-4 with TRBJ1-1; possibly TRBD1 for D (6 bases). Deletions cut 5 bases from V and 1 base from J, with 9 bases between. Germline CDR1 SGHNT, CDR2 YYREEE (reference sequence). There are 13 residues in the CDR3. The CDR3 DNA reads TGTGCCAGCAGGGAGACAGGGAACACTGAAGCTTTCTTT. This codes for CASRETGNTEAFF.

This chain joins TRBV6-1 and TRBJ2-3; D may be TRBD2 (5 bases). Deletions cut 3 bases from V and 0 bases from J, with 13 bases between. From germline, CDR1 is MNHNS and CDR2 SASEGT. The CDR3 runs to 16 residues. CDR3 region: CASSEWSGSSTDTQYF. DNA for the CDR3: TGTGCCAGCAGTGAGTGGAGCGGCTCTAGCACAGATACGCAGTATTTT.

Here the CDR3 DNA reads TGTGCCAGCATTTCGGCAGGCCAATATTCACCCCTCCACTTT. It is translated as CASISAGQYSPLHF. This chain links TRBV6-5 with TRBJ1-6, with D unclear. The CDR3 extends over 14 amino acids. Germline values: CDR1 MNHEY, CDR2 SVGAGI. Deletions cut 7 bases from V and 8 bases from J, with 15 bases between.

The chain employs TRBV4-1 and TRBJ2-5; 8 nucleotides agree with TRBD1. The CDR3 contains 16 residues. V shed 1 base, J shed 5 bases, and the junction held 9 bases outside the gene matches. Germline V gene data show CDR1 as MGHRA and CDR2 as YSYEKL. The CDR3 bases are TGCGCCAGCAGCCAAGTCCATACAGGGGGGTGGGAGACCCAGTACTTC. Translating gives CASSQVHTGGWETQYF.

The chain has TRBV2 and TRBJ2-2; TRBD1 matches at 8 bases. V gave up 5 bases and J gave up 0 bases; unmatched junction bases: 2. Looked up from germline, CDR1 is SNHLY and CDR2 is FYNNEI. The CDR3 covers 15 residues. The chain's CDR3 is CASSTDRANTGELFF. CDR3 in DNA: TGTGCCAGCAGTACGGACAGGGCGAACACCGGGGAGCTGTTTTTT.

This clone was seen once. CDR3 protein: CASRQDRSKAFF. The DNA for the CDR3 is TGTGCCAGCAGACAGGACAGGTCTAAAGCTTTCTTT. The V gene is TRBV12-3 or TRBV12-4, the J gene TRBJ1-1; 7 bases line up with TRBD1. CDR3 length: 12 amino acids. The V and J ends lost 6 bases and 9 bases, in that order; junction bases with no gene match: 7.

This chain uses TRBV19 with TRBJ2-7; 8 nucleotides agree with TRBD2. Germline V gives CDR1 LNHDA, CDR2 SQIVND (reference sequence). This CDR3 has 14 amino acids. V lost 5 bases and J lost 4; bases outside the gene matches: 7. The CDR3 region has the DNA TGTGCCAGTAGTCTCGGGGGGGCGCTATACGAGCAGTACTTC. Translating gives CASSLGGALYEQYF. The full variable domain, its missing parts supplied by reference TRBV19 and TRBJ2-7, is DGGITQSPKYLFRKEGQNVTLSCEQNLNHDAMYWYRQDPGQGLRLIYYSQIVNDFQKGDIAEGYSVSREKKESFPLTVTSAQKNPTAFYLCASSLGGALYEQYFGPGTRLTVT.

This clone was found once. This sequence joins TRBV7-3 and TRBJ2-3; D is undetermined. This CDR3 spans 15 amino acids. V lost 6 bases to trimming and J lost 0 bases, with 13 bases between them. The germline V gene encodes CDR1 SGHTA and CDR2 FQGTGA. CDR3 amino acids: CASSLGTPSTDTQYF. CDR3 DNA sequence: TGTGCCAGCAGTTTAGGTACACCTAGCACAGATACGCAGTATTTT.

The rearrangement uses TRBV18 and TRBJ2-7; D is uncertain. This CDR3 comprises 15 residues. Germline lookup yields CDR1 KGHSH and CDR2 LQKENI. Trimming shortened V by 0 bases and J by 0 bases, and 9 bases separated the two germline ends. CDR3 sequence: CASSPPVRSSYEQYF. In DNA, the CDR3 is TGTGCCAGCTCACCACCAGTTCGGAGCTCCTACGAGCAGTACTTC. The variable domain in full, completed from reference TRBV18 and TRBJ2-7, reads NAGVMQNPRHLVRRRGQEARLRCSPMKGHSHVYWYRQLPEEGLKFMVYLQKENIIDESGMPKERFSAEFPKEGPSILRIQQVVRGDSAAYFCASSPPVRSSYEQYFGPGTRLTVT.

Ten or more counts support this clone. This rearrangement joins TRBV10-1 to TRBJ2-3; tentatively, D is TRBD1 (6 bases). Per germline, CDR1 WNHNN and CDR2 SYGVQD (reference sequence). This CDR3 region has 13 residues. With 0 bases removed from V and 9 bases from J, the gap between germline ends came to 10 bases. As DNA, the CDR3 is TGCGCCAGCAGTGAGTCGAGGGGGATCACGCAGTATTTT. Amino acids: CASSESRGITQYF.

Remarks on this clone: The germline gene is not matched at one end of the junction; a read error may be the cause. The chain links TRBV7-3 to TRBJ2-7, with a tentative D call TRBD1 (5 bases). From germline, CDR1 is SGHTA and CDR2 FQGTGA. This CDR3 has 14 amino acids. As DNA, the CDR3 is TGTGCCAGCAGCCTAACCGACAGTAGCTCCGAGCAGTACTTC. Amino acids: CASSLTDSSSEQYF. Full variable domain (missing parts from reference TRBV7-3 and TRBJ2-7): GAGVSQTPSNKVTEKGKYVELRCDPISGHTALYWYRQSLGQGPEFLIYFQGTGAADDSGLPNDRFFAVRPEGSVSTLKIQRTERGDSAVYLCASSLTDSSSEQYFGPGTRLTVT.

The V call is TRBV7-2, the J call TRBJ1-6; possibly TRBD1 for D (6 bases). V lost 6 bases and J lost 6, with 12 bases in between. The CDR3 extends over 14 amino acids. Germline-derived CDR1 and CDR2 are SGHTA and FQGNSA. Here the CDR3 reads CASSWGTFNSPLHF. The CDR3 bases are TGTGCCAGCAGTTGGGGGACATTTAATTCACCCCTCCACTTT.